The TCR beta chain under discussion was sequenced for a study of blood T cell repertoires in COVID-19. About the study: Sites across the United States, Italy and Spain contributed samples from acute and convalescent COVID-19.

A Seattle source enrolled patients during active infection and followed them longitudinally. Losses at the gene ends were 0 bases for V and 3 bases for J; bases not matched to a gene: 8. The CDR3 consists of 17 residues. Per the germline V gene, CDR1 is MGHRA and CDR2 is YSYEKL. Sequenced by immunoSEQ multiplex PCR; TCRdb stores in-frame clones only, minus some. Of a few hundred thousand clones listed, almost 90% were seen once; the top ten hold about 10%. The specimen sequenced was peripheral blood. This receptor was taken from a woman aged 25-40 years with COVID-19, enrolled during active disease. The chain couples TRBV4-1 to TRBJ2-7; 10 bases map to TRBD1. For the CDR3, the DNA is TGCGCCAGCAGCCAAGAGCGACAGGGGGCGGGTAGCTACGAGCAGTACTTC. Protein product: CASSQERQGAGSYEQYF.